These T cell receptor beta chains were read from a single sample in a study of T cells in Graves' hyperthyroidism and ophthalmopathy. TCRdb re-derived calls from the multiplex PCR reads in MiXCR, one entry per CDR3 protein. This table has around 690,000 distinct CDR3 sequences, around 15% appearing once. The specimen sequenced was blood. The receptors stem from a man in his fifties with Graves' hyperthyroidism. Each CDR3 is given with its conserved first and last residue. A D gene is named only where the DNA matches it firmly. Not all rows give a size; the values are once, few, many and, for expanded clones, a class.

d_call: TRBD1; clone_size: NA; j_call: TRBJ2-1; v_call: TRBV5-1; cdr3_aa: CASSAKQGASWNEQFF; cdr3_nt: TGCGCCAGCAGCGCAAAACAGGGGGCTAGCTGGAATGAGCAGTTCTTC
d_call: TRBD1; clone_size: many; j_call: TRBJ1-1; v_call: TRBV3-1; cdr3_aa: CASSPPGQGAGNTEAFF; cdr3_nt: TGTGCCAGCAGCCCGCCGGGACAGGGGGCAGGGAACACTGAAGCTTTCTTT
d_call: NA; clone_size: NA; j_call: TRBJ2-1; v_call: TRBV4-1; cdr3_aa: CASSHKEGVGANEQFF; cdr3_nt: TGCGCCAGCAGCCACAAAGAGGGCGTTGGCGCGAATGAGCAGTTCTTC
d_call: NA; clone_size: NA; j_call: TRBJ1-1; v_call: TRBV3-1; cdr3_aa: CASSRKGEAEAFF; cdr3_nt: TGTGCCAGCAGCCGTAAAGGTGAGGCTGAAGCTTTCTTT
d_call: NA; clone_size: many; j_call: TRBJ1-2; v_call: TRBV28; cdr3_aa: CASSLGTYRPYYGYTF; cdr3_nt: TGTGCCAGCAGTTTAGGGACCTACAGACCCTACTATGGCTACACCTTC
d_call: NA; clone_size: NA; j_call: TRBJ2-3; v_call: TRBV6-5; cdr3_aa: CASSYRGTSTDTQYF; cdr3_nt: TGTGCCAGCAGTTACCGGGGAACTAGCACAGATACGCAGTATTTT
d_call: TRBD1; clone_size: many; j_call: TRBJ1-1; v_call: TRBV28; cdr3_aa: CASSLTTGGEAFF; cdr3_nt: TGTGCCAGCAGTTTAACGACAGGGGGAGAAGCTTTCTTT
d_call: NA; clone_size: many; j_call: TRBJ2-6; v_call: TRBV2; cdr3_aa: CASRESRTSVLTF; cdr3_nt: TGTGCCAGCAGGGAAAGCAGGACAAGCGTCCTGACTTTC
d_call: NA; clone_size: NA; j_call: TRBJ1-6; v_call: TRBV19; cdr3_aa: CASSPGLDSPLHF; cdr3_nt: TGTGCCAGCAGCCCGGGACTGGATTCACCCCTCCACTTT
d_call: NA; clone_size: few; j_call: TRBJ2-7; v_call: TRBV7-9; cdr3_aa: CASSSVLPDEQYF; cdr3_nt: TGTGCCAGCAGCTCCGTACTACCGGACGAGCAGTACTTC
d_call: NA; clone_size: few; j_call: TRBJ1-5; v_call: TRBV9; cdr3_aa: CASSGLGNQPQHF; cdr3_nt: TGTGCCAGCTCCGGTCTGGGCAATCAGCCCCAGCATTTT
d_call: TRBD2; clone_size: few; j_call: TRBJ2-3; v_call: TRBV10-2; cdr3_aa: CASSEHVAGGRDTQYF; cdr3_nt: TGCGCCAGCAGTGAACATGTAGCGGGAGGGAGAGATACGCAGTATTTT
d_call: NA; clone_size: many; j_call: TRBJ2-3; v_call: TRBV6-2/TRBV6-3; cdr3_aa: CASSYSLRHRAQYF; cdr3_nt: TGTGCCAGCAGTTACTCCCTGCGGCACAGAGCGCAGTATTTT
d_call: TRBD2; clone_size: NA; j_call: TRBJ2-1; v_call: TRBV3-1; cdr3_aa: CASSVERGLINEQFF; cdr3_nt: TGTGCCAGCAGCGTAGAGCGGGGACTGATCAATGAGCAGTTCTTC
d_call: NA; clone_size: many; j_call: TRBJ2-1; v_call: TRBV28; cdr3_aa: CASSFRQDNEQFF; cdr3_nt: TGTGCCAGCAGTTTTAGACAGGACAATGAGCAGTTCTTC
d_call: NA; clone_size: many; j_call: TRBJ1-2; v_call: TRBV27; cdr3_aa: CASSLGAAQWDYGYTF; cdr3_nt: TGTGCCAGCAGTTTAGGGGCAGCCCAGTGGGACTATGGCTACACCTTC
d_call: TRBD1; clone_size: NA; j_call: TRBJ2-3; v_call: TRBV12-3/TRBV12-4; cdr3_aa: CASSRRQGIDTQYF; cdr3_nt: TGTGCCAGCAGCCGTCGACAGGGGATAGATACGCAGTATTTT
d_call: TRBD2; clone_size: NA; j_call: TRBJ2-5; v_call: TRBV4-3; cdr3_aa: CASSQDRGTSGSSMTQYF; cdr3_nt: TGCGCCAGCAGCCAAGACCGGGGGACTAGCGGGAGTAGTATGACCCAGTACTTC
d_call: NA; clone_size: many; j_call: TRBJ2-1; v_call: TRBV11-2; cdr3_aa: CASSMTPFNEQFF; cdr3_nt: TGTGCCAGCAGCATGACACCTTTCAATGAGCAGTTCTTC
d_call: NA; clone_size: NA; j_call: TRBJ2-1; v_call: TRBV7-3; cdr3_aa: CASSLRLPGASSYNEQFF; cdr3_nt: TGTGCCAGCAGCTTAAGACTACCGGGGGCTAGCTCCTACAATGAGCAGTTCTTC
d_call: NA; clone_size: NA; j_call: TRBJ1-4; v_call: TRBV18; cdr3_aa: CASSPLTGANEKLFF; cdr3_nt: TGTGCCAGCTCACCCTTGACAGGAGCTAATGAAAAACTGTTTTTT
d_call: NA; clone_size: many; j_call: TRBJ2-7; v_call: TRBV7-9; cdr3_aa: CASSLGAGTFDEQYF; cdr3_nt: TGTGCCAGCAGCTTAGGGGCGGGGACCTTCGACGAGCAGTACTTC
d_call: NA; clone_size: many; j_call: TRBJ2-7; v_call: TRBV6-1; cdr3_aa: CASTWGPERSYEQYF; cdr3_nt: TGTGCCAGCACCTGGGGGCCGGAAAGATCCTACGAGCAGTACTTC
d_call: NA; clone_size: many; j_call: TRBJ2-1; v_call: TRBV10-2; cdr3_aa: CASSPLAIPLVSYNEQFF; cdr3_nt: TGCGCCAGCAGTCCCCTAGCGATACCGCTAGTTTCCTACAATGAGCAGTTCTTC
d_call: TRBD1; clone_size: many; j_call: TRBJ2-7; v_call: TRBV24-1; cdr3_aa: CATSDTGTGDYEQYF; cdr3_nt: TGTGCCACCAGTGACACCGGGACAGGGGACTACGAGCAGTACTTC
d_call: NA; clone_size: many; j_call: TRBJ1-3; v_call: TRBV28; cdr3_aa: CASSSWGQGSGNTIYF; cdr3_nt: TGTGCCAGCAGCTCTTGGGGGCAAGGCTCTGGAAACACCATATATTTT
d_call: TRBD1; clone_size: many; j_call: TRBJ1-2; v_call: TRBV7-2; cdr3_aa: CASSFLGQGDYGYTF; cdr3_nt: TGTGCCAGCAGCTTCCTAGGACAGGGGGACTATGGCTACACCTTC
d_call: NA; clone_size: few; j_call: TRBJ2-7; v_call: TRBV19; cdr3_aa: CASSIGGAGYEQYF; cdr3_nt: TGTGCCAGTAGTATAGGAGGGGCGGGATACGAGCAGTACTTC
d_call: TRBD1; clone_size: NA; j_call: TRBJ2-7; v_call: TRBV19; cdr3_aa: CASHPGQGTCEQYF; cdr3_nt: TGTGCCAGTCATCCGGGACAGGGAACCTGCGAGCAGTACTTC
d_call: NA; clone_size: many; j_call: TRBJ1-4; v_call: TRBV7-6; cdr3_aa: CASSLIGDEKLFF; cdr3_nt: TGTGCCAGCAGCCTCATTGGGGATGAAAAACTGTTTTTT
d_call: NA; clone_size: NA; j_call: TRBJ2-7; v_call: TRBV3-1; cdr3_aa: CASSLRRTYDEQYF; cdr3_nt: TGTGCCAGCAGCCTTAGACGGACCTACGATGAGCAGTACTTC
d_call: NA; clone_size: many; j_call: TRBJ1-1; v_call: TRBV20-1; cdr3_aa: CSVRAVSPEAFF; cdr3_nt: TGCAGTGTTAGGGCAGTGTCCCCTGAAGCTTTCTTT
d_call: NA; clone_size: NA; j_call: TRBJ1-2; v_call: TRBV28; cdr3_aa: CASSPYRAYYGYTF; cdr3_nt: TGTGCCAGCAGTCCCTACAGGGCTTACTATGGCTACACCTTC
d_call: TRBD2; clone_size: few; j_call: TRBJ2-1; v_call: TRBV28; cdr3_aa: CASRTDLGTRGSVQFF; cdr3_nt: TGTGCCAGCAGGACAGACCTCGGGACTAGAGGTAGTGTGCAGTTCTTC